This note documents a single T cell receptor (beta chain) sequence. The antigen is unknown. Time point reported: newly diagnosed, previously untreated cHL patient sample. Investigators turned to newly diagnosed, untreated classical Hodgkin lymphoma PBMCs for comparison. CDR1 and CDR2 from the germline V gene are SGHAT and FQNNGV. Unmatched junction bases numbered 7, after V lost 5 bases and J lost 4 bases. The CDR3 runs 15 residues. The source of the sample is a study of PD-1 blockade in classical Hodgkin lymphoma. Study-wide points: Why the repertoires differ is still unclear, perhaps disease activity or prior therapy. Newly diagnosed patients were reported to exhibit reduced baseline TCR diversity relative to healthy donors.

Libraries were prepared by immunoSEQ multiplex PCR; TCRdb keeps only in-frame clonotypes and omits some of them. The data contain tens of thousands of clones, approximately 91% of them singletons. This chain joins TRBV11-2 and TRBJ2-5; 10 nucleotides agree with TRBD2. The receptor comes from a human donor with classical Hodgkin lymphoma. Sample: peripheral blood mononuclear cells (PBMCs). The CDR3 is CASSHQAGGGETQYF. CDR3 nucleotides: TGTGCCAGCAGCCACCAAGCGGGAGGGGGAGAGACCCAGTACTTC. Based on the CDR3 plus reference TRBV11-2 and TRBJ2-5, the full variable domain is EAGVAQSPRYKIIEKRQSVAFWCNPISGHATLYWYQQILGQGPKLLIQFQNNGVVDDSQLPKDRFSAERLKGVDSTLKIQPAKLEDSAVYLCASSHQAGGGETQYFGPGTRLLVL.